This TCR beta chain was found in a study of OX40 agonist ivuxolimab in advanced cancers. The data were produced by immunoSEQ multiplex PCR, yet TCRdb's version contains in-frame clones alone and is incomplete. The data contain around 99,000 clones, 90% of them seen just once; the ten biggest clones take up under 0.2%. This CDR3 comprises 12 residues. Trimming left V 6 bases short and J 2 bases short, with 9 bases between. The germline gives CDR1 SQVTM, CDR2 ANQGSEA. The sequencing here drew on CD4+ or CD8+ T cells sorted from blood, taken in a trial of the OX40 agonist ivuxolimab. V gene TRBV29-1 combines with J gene TRBJ2-3; D remains ambiguous. This receptor was obtained from an adult with an advanced solid tumor such as melanoma, head and neck, liver or kidney cancer. CDR3 amino acids: CSVRVHTDTQYF. The DNA of the CDR3 is TGCAGCGTCCGGGTCCACACAGATACGCAGTATTTT.